What follows are 21 T cell receptor beta chains derived from one specimen sequenced in a study of blood T cells in healthy people across ages. Using a J-beta primer mix together with a sample-barcoded 5' primer, a second PCR was run for about 6 to 12 cycles. One entry per CDR3 protein, called by TCRdb with MiXCR from the 5' RACE reads. The data contain 1.5 million to 2 million distinct CDR3 sequences, about 30% of them seen just once; the ten biggest clones take up 7.7%. Input material: blood. These receptors all come from a woman in her twenties or thirties in good health.

The chain couples TRBV10-3 to TRBJ2-5; TRBD1 matches 7 bases. Trimming removed 1 base from V and 11 bases from J; junction bases left unmatched: 16. The CDR3 extends over 16 amino acids. CDR1 is ENHRY and CDR2 is SYGVKD in the germline V gene. The CDR3 DNA reads as TGTGCCATCAGTGAGTATGGACAGGCATCATCGTGGGAGCAGTACTTC. This sequence encodes CAISEYGQASSWEQYF.

The genes are TRBV9 and TRBJ2-2; D gene ambiguous. CDR1 is SGDLS, CDR2 YYNGEE, per germline. This CDR3 comprises 13 residues. Between the trimmed V and J ends, which lost 0 bases and 7 bases, there was a span of 7 bases. The CDR3 DNA follows: TGTGCCAGCAGCGTAGGTACAGTCGGGGAGCTGTTTTTT. It encodes CASSVGTVGELFF.

This clonotype was picked up many times. The chain has TRBV29-1 and TRBJ2-5, with 9 bases lining up with TRBD1. The CDR3 has 17 residues. The germline V gene encodes CDR1 SQVTM and CDR2 ANQGSEA. J lost 1 base, V lost 8 bases, and 17 bases had no gene match. CDR3 residues: CSISKLQGAAVQETQYF. The CDR3 region has the DNA TGCAGCATCTCCAAACTACAGGGGGCGGCGGTCCAAGAGACCCAGTACTTC.

In this sample, this clonotype turned up many times. The chain employs TRBV10-3 and TRBJ1-2; TRBD1 might be the D (5 bases). Trimming pared 6 bases from V and 8 bases from J, leaving 10 bases between. Germline V gives CDR1 ENHRY, CDR2 SYGVKD. The CDR3 sequence is 11 residues long. CDR3 in DNA: TGTGCCATCAGGGGGGAGAAGGGCTACACCTTC. Amino acids: CAIRGEKGYTF.

This rearrangement joins TRBV28 to TRBJ1-5; D perhaps matches TRBD1 (5 bases). The CDR3 is 16 residues long. V gave up 7 bases and J gave up 1 base, with 17 bases separating them. Germline-derived CDR1 and CDR2 are MDHEN and SYDVKM. The CDR3 DNA follows: TGTGCCAGCACCCCGCTGGGGCAGGCGAGCAATCAGCCCCAGCATTTT. Amino acid sequence: CASTPLGQASNQPQHF. Using reference TRBV28 and TRBJ1-5 for the parts outside the CDR3, the full variable domain is DVKVTQSSRYLVKRTGEKVFLECVQDMDHENMFWYRQDPGLGLRLIYFSYDVKMKEKGDIPEGYSVSREKKERFSLILESASTNQTSMYLCASTPLGQASNQPQHFGDGTRLSIL.

The chain has TRBV28 and TRBJ2-7; possibly TRBD2 for D (5 bases). Germline values: CDR1 MDHEN, CDR2 SYDVKM. This CDR3 contains 12 residues. Trimming took 8 bases from V and 9 from J, leaving 17 bases between them. Here the CDR3 reads CASSLGGRRQYF. In DNA form, the CDR3 reads TGTGCCAGCTCCCTTGGAGGCCGGCGGCAGTACTTC.

As to this clonotype: The junction does not match germline at one end; this may be a read error. This rearrangement joins TRBV2 to TRBJ1-5, with 10 bases identical to TRBD1. Germline CDR1 reads SNHLY; CDR2 reads FYNNEI. The CDR3 runs 14 residues. The CDR3 DNA reads TGTGTCAGCAGTCGGACAGGGGGACTACAGCCCCAGCATTTT. This encodes CVSSRTGGLQPQHF.

This clonotype was picked up a small number of times. This chain connects TRBV7-9 to TRBJ2-1; D could derive from TRBD1 or TRBD2 (5 bases each). The CDR3 totals 17 residues. CDR1 is SEHNR and CDR2 is FQNEAQ in the germline V gene (reference sequence). Trimming took 2 bases from V and 10 from J, leaving 24 bases between them. CDR3 sequence (DNA): TGTGCCAGCAGCTTACTTTCCCCCGGGGCCACCCCAGAGGAGCAGTTCTTC. Encoded protein: CASSLLSPGATPEEQFF. The variable domain in full, with the rest retrieved from reference TRBV7-9 and TRBJ2-1, is DTGVSQNPRHKITKRGQNVTFRCDPISEHNRLYWYRQTLGQGPEFLTYFQNEAQLEKSRLLSDRFSAERPKGSFSTLEIQRTEQGDSAMYLCASSLLSPGATPEEQFFGPGTRLTVL.

On this clonotype itself: Mismatch with germline at one junction end may stem from a read error. V is TRBV12-3 or TRBV12-4 and J is TRBJ2-3, with 10 nucleotides matching TRBD2. The CDR3 consists of 17 residues. This chain's CDR3 is CASSPQLAGSFTDTEYF. Written as DNA, the CDR3 is TGTGCCAGCAGTCCCCAACTAGCGGGGTCTTTCACAGATACGGAGTATTTT.

The chain carries TRBV3-1 and TRBJ1-5; D is unclear. Trimming stripped 8 bases from V and 5 bases from J, with 19 bases between. Germline assignment: CDR1 LGHDT and CDR2 YNNKEL (reference sequence). CDR3 length: 15 amino acids. The DNA for the CDR3 is TGTGCCAGCTCACTAATCCGGACGAACGATCAGCCCCAGCATTTT. Translated, it gives CASSLIRTNDQPQHF. The entire variable domain, with the rest obtained from reference TRBV3-1 and TRBJ1-5, is as follows: DTAVSQTPKYLVTQMGNDKSIKCEQNLGHDTMYWYKQDSKKFLKIMFSYNNKELIINETVPNRFSPKSPDKAHLNLHINSLELGDSAVYFCASSLIRTNDQPQHFGDGTRLSIL.

This clonotype was seen a few times. The V call is TRBV27, the J call TRBJ2-3; either TRBD1 or TRBD2 may fit D (5 bases each). The CDR3 loop spans 14 amino acids. V lost 0 bases to trimming and J lost 8 bases, with 12 bases between them. Germline values: CDR1 MNHEY, CDR2 SMNVEV (reference sequence). DNA for the CDR3: TGTGCCAGCAGTTTATCCGGGGCGCGCGGTACGCAGTATTTT. This gives the protein CASSLSGARGTQYF.

Points on this clonotype: A much larger clone is a single base away; this may be a read error. The chain links TRBV10-2 to TRBJ2-1; 12 nucleotides align to TRBD2. Per the germline V gene, CDR1 is WSHSY and CDR2 is SAAADI. With 6 bases clipped from V and 10 bases from J, the junction kept 7 bases outside the gene matches. The CDR3 length is 14 residues. The CDR3 region is CASRTSGSAYEQFF. CDR3 coding DNA: TGCGCCAGCAGGACTAGCGGGAGCGCCTACGAGCAGTTCTTC.

V is TRBV7-2 and J is TRBJ1-1; 10 positions match TRBD1. CDR1 and CDR2 from the germline V gene are SGHTA and FQGNSA. The CDR3 length is 15 residues. V trimming: 4 bases; J trimming: 4 bases; junction bases outside the gene matches: 6. CDR3 residues: CASSSTGQGVTEAFF. For the CDR3, the DNA is TGTGCCAGCAGCTCGACCGGACAGGGGGTCACTGAAGCTTTCTTT.

This clonotype turned up a few times. The chain recombines TRBV6-6 with TRBJ2-1; D gene uncertain. In germline, CDR1 is MNHNY, CDR2 SVGAGI (reference sequence). The length of the CDR3 is 13 residues. The ends were cut back, 0 bases at V and 9 bases at J, with 9 bases in the middle. The CDR3 nucleotides are TGTGCCAGCAGTTACTCCCCTGAGAGTGAGCAGTTCTTC. Translating it yields CASSYSPESEQFF.

The chain combines TRBV5-1 with TRBJ1-2, with 7 bases fitting TRBD1. The CDR3 has 14 amino acids. V shed 5 bases and J 8 bases; nucleotides not matched to a gene: 12. Germline V gene data show CDR1 as SGHRS and CDR2 as YFSETQ. The CDR3 region is CASSNPGQTGGYTF. For the CDR3, the DNA is TGCGCCAGCAGTAATCCGGGACAGACGGGGGGCTACACCTTC.

The chain employs TRBV25-1 and TRBJ2-5, with D possibly being TRBD1 or TRBD2 (5 bases each). The end of the DNA is better explained by TRBJ2-7, so the J call may be wrong. CDR1 is MGHDK, CDR2 SYGVNS, per germline. The CDR3 has 13 residues. The CDR3 DNA reads as TGTGCCAGCAGGGGAGTAGGGGCCTACGAGCAGTACTTC. Translating gives CASRGVGAYEQYF.

The rearrangement uses TRBV28 and TRBJ1-2; D is undetermined. The germline V gene encodes CDR1 MDHEN and CDR2 SYDVKM. This CDR3 contains 12 residues. V was pared by 11 bases and J by 0 bases, with 10 bases between. Here the CDR3 DNA reads TGTGCCGGCAAGGGTGCTAACTATGGCTACACCTTC. This gives the protein CAGKGANYGYTF.

This chain's CDR3 is CASSFPGLTNTGELFF. The CDR3 bases are TGTGCCAGCAGTTTCCCGGGACTCACGAACACCGGGGAGCTGTTTTTT. V is TRBV12-3 or TRBV12-4 and J is TRBJ2-2; weak D call: TRBD2 (6 bases). This CDR3 contains 16 residues. Trimming pared 3 bases from V and 0 bases from J, leaving 11 bases between.

The chain recombines TRBV20-1 with TRBJ2-5; TRBD2 might be the D (6 bases). The V gene lost 3 bases and the J gene lost 2 bases, with 19 bases spanning the gap. The CDR3 has 16 residues. The germline V gene has CDR1 DFQATT and CDR2 SNEGSKA (reference sequence). As DNA, the CDR3 is TGCAGTGCTAGCGGCAGGGAGGTATGGGGTCAAGAGACCCAGTACTTC. Protein product: CSASGREVWGQETQYF.

A few counts support this clonotype. The rearrangement links TRBV29-1 to TRBJ2-7; a possible D gene is TRBD2 (6 bases). Trimming stripped 7 bases from V and 8 bases from J, with 27 bases between. This CDR3 comprises 15 residues. Germline V gives CDR1 SQVTM, CDR2 ANQGSEA. CDR3 coding DNA: TGCAGCGCCAGAGCTTCAGCGGGCTCCACGGGGAAGCAGTACTTC. Translated: CSARASAGSTGKQYF.

DNA for the CDR3: TGCAGTGCTAGAGGGTTTACCGGGGATACGCAGTATTTT. Amino acids: CSARGFTGDTQYF. The chain couples TRBV20-1 to TRBJ2-3; D gene unclear. The CDR3 has 13 residues. The germline V gene has CDR1 DFQATT and CDR2 SNEGSKA (reference sequence). Trimming removed 1 base at V and 6 bases at J, with 11 bases between.